The 14 T cell receptor beta chains below all came from one sample that was sequenced in a study of blood T cells in healthy people across ages. A J-beta primer mix and a sample-barcoded 5' primer were used in a second PCR of about 7 to 12 cycles. Each CDR3 protein is one row after TCRdb ran MiXCR on the 5' RACE reads. Of 600,000 to 1,000,000 distinct CDR3 sequences listed, roughly 25% were seen once; the top ten hold 3% to 4%. These data also formed part of another study, on T cells of mothers and their children.

What was sequenced was blood. Receptors originate from a boy younger than 18 in good health.

In its sample, this clonotype was seen a few times. A read error may account for a junction end that differs from germline. The chain employs TRBV7-2 and TRBJ1-6, with unresolved D. Germline V gene data show CDR1 as SGHTA and CDR2 as FQGNSA. The CDR3 is 15 amino acids. The CDR3 region has the DNA TGTGCCAGCAGCTTGCTAAGGACTGCTAATTCGCCCCTCCACTTT. It yields the protein CASSLLRTANSPLHF.

A few counts support this clonotype. V gene TRBV12-3 or TRBV12-4 combines with J gene TRBJ2-1; possibly TRBD2 for D (6 bases). The CDR3 loop spans 16 amino acids. V gave up 3 bases and J gave up 5 bases, with 17 bases separating them. Here the CDR3 reads CASSFSLGSRDNEQFF. The DNA for the CDR3 is TGTGCCAGCAGTTTTTCCCTCGGGAGTCGAGACAATGAGCAGTTCTTC.

This clonotype was recorded a few times. An end of the junction differs from the germline gene, which may be a read error. The gene calls are TRBV6-2 or TRBV6-3 and TRBJ2-1; D ambiguous. CDR1 is MNHEY and CDR2 is SVGEGT in the germline V gene. The CDR3 length is 17 residues. The CDR3: CASGYDPIGHSYNEQFF. The CDR3 DNA reads as TGTGCCAGCGGTTATGACCCCATCGGGCACTCCTACAATGAGCAGTTCTTC.

This clonotype showed up just a few times. The V and J genes are TRBV28 and TRBJ1-6; weak D call: TRBD1 (5 bases). There are 14 residues in the CDR3. Germline V gene data show CDR1 as MDHEN and CDR2 as SYDVKM. Trimming stripped 2 bases from V and 10 bases from J, with 12 bases between. The CDR3 region has the DNA TGTGCCAGCAGTTTAGTCAGGGCCGACTCACCCCTCCACTTT. The encoded protein is CASSLVRADSPLHF.

The CDR3 region has the DNA TGTGCCAGCAGACAACATGTCTCCTACGAGCAGTACTTC. Amino acid sequence: CASRQHVSYEQYF. The rearrangement uses TRBV27 and TRBJ2-7; D call uncertain. Trimming removed 6 bases from V and 0 bases from J, with 9 bases in between. Per the germline V gene, CDR1 is MNHEY and CDR2 is SMNVEV (reference sequence). The CDR3 is 13 residues long.

This clonotype has a handful of counts. In DNA, the CDR3 is TGCGCCAGCAGCCAGCAGGGGAGCTCCTATAATTCACCCCTCCACTTT. Its translation: CASSQQGSSYNSPLHF. V is TRBV4-1 and J is TRBJ1-6; D might be TRBD1 (6 bases). The germline gives CDR1 MGHRA, CDR2 YSYEKL. The CDR3 is 16 residues long. V was pared by 3 bases and J by 0 bases, with 9 bases between.

This clonotype was seen more than once but under ten times. V usage is TRBV9 and J usage is TRBJ2-3; TRBD2 matches at 7 bases. CDR1 is SGDLS and CDR2 is YYNGEE in the germline V gene. V was pared by 2 bases and J by 5 bases, with 8 bases of the junction left unmatched. The CDR3 covers 15 residues. CDR3 in DNA: TGTGCCAGCAGCGTCCCAGCGGGGCTGGGAGATACGCAGTATTTT. It is translated as CASSVPAGLGDTQYF.

The chain uses TRBV6-6 and TRBJ2-7; tentative D call: TRBD2 (6 bases). Germline lookup yields CDR1 MNHNY and CDR2 SVGAGI (reference sequence). The CDR3 has 15 residues. V gave up 7 bases and J gave up 5 bases, with 21 bases separating them. The CDR3 nucleotides read TGTGCCAGCACGGCCCAAGCGGTAGGAGGGAACGAGCAGTACTTC. This encodes CASTAQAVGGNEQYF.

The chain links TRBV20-1 to TRBJ2-7, with D uncertain. The CDR3 totals 14 residues. Germline-derived CDR1 and CDR2 are DFQATT and SNEGSKA (reference sequence). Trimming removed 1 base at V and 2 bases at J, with 12 bases between. CDR3 protein: CSARGVSFPYEQYF. As DNA, the CDR3 is TGCAGTGCTAGAGGGGTTAGTTTCCCCTACGAGCAGTACTTC.

Ten or more counts support this clonotype. The chain combines TRBV7-2 with TRBJ2-7; 9 positions match TRBD1. This CDR3 spans 14 amino acids. Germline CDR1 reads SGHTA; CDR2 reads FQGNSA. V dropped 1 base and J dropped 3; count of bases not matched to a gene: 1. CDR3 in amino acids: CASSLGQGGYEQYF. CDR3 nucleotide sequence: TGTGCCAGCAGCTTAGGACAGGGGGGCTACGAGCAGTACTTC.

V and J are TRBV15 and TRBJ1-5; the D is unclear. Between the trimmed V and J ends, which lost 3 bases and 0 bases, there was a span of 9 bases. The CDR3 spans 15 residues. In germline, CDR1 is LNHNV, CDR2 YYDKDF (reference sequence). CDR3 sequence (DNA): TGTGCCACCAGCAGCCGGGGTATTAGCAATCAGCCCCAGCATTTT. The encoded protein is CATSSRGISNQPQHF.

This clonotype was observed a handful of times. The V gene is TRBV20-1, the J gene TRBJ2-5; 7 bases match TRBD1. This CDR3 contains 11 residues. Per the germline V gene, CDR1 is DFQATT and CDR2 is SNEGSKA (reference sequence). The CDR3 loop reads CNTGEGETQYF. The CDR3 DNA reads TGCAACACAGGGGAAGGGGAGACCCAGTACTTC.

The CDR3 spells CASSLVSGQGAPKTQYF. In nucleotides, the CDR3 is TGTGCCAGCAGCTTAGTATCGGGACAGGGGGCTCCAAAGACGCAGTATTTT. The rearrangement joins TRBV7-2 to TRBJ2-3; 12 bases map to TRBD1. The CDR3 is made up of 17 amino acids. J was trimmed by 9 bases and V by 1 base; bases with no gene match: 11. Per the germline V gene, CDR1 is SGHTA and CDR2 is FQGNSA.

This clonotype was observed a few times. This chain joins TRBV7-2 and TRBJ1-4; D remains ambiguous. Trimming took off 5 bases at V and 7 bases at J, with 11 bases between the two ends. The CDR3 is 13 amino acids. Germline lookup yields CDR1 SGHTA and CDR2 FQGNSA. CDR3: CASSPFGSEKLFF. CDR3 nucleotides: TGTGCCAGCAGCCCGTTTGGCAGTGAAAAACTGTTTTTT.